This T cell receptor (beta chain) came from a study of blood T cell repertoires in COVID-19. CDR1 LNHDA and CDR2 SQIVND come from the germline V gene (reference sequence). V gave up 7 bases and J gave up 7 bases, with 20 bases separating them. The CDR3 length is 15 residues. Sequencing was performed with immunoSEQ multiplex PCR; in TCRdb, only in-frame clones are kept and a portion is missing. The data hold some 360,000 clones, with about 90% observed a single time. The sequenced sample consisted of peripheral blood. The TCR sequence derives from an older woman with COVID-19, enrolled during active disease. This rearrangement joins TRBV19 to TRBJ1-5; TRBD1 is a possible D gene (5 bases). The CDR3 here is CASKRGGAPEQPQHF. The CDR3 DNA follows: TGTGCCAGTAAGAGGGGCGGGGCGCCGGAGCAGCCCCAGCATTTT. The full variable domain, rest sourced from reference TRBV19 and TRBJ1-5, is DGGITQSPKYLFRKEGQNVTLSCEQNLNHDAMYWYRQDPGQGLRLIYYSQIVNDFQKGDIAEGYSVSREKKESFPLTVTSAQKNPTAFYLCASKRGGAPEQPQHFGDGTRLSIL.